The 19 T cell receptor beta chains presented below share a single source sample, sequenced in a study of T cell changes during pregnancy in multiple sclerosis. Measured with immunoSEQ multiplex PCR; TCRdb has only the in-frame clones, and not every one. The profile shows 40,000 to 50,000 clones, 92% of them singletons. Sequences were derived from CD4+ T cells from peripheral blood mononuclear cells, sampled in the second trimester of pregnancy. Source of these receptors: a female donor in good health, enrolled as a control in a pregnancy study.

This clone has a handful of counts. The V gene is TRBV19, the J gene TRBJ2-1, with D unclear. Germline values: CDR1 LNHDA, CDR2 SQIVND (reference sequence). Trimming cost V 3 bases and J 6 bases, with 12 bases left between them. The CDR3 runs 14 residues. The CDR3 loop is CASSITQVPNEQFF. The CDR3 region has the DNA TGTGCCAGTAGTATCACGCAGGTCCCCAATGAGCAGTTCTTC. Using reference TRBV19 and TRBJ2-1 for the parts outside the CDR3, the full variable domain is DGGITQSPKYLFRKEGQNVTLSCEQNLNHDAMYWYRQDPGQGLRLIYYSQIVNDFQKGDIAEGYSVSREKKESFPLTVTSAQKNPTAFYLCASSITQVPNEQFFGPGTRLTVL.

The chain links TRBV7-2 to TRBJ2-7; D might be TRBD1 (6 bases). The V end was cut by 5 bases, the J end by 2 bases, with 19 bases between. Germline assignment: CDR1 SGHTA and CDR2 FQGNSA. The CDR3 runs to 16 residues. In DNA, the CDR3 is TGTGCCAGCAGCGGTTCCTCCCGGCAGGGGACCTACGAGCAGTACTTC. Its translation: CASSGSSRQGTYEQYF.

This chain uses TRBV6-1 with TRBJ1-1; D gene uncertain. CDR1 is MNHNS and CDR2 is SASEGT in the germline V gene. There are 12 residues in the CDR3. V lost 4 bases to trimming and J lost 1 base, with 4 bases between them. The CDR3 sequence: CASSVRNTEAFF. The CDR3 DNA reads as TGTGCCAGCAGTGTGAGGAACACTGAAGCTTTCTTT.

The chain combines TRBV15 with TRBJ1-2; maybe TRBD1 (6 bases). The CDR3 loop spans 15 amino acids. The ends were cut back, 5 bases at V and 6 bases at J, with 19 bases in the middle. CDR1 LNHNV and CDR2 YYDKDF come from the germline V gene (reference sequence). CDR3 residues: CATSPLGQGKDGYTF. DNA of the CDR3: TGTGCCACCAGCCCCCTCGGGCAGGGGAAGGATGGCTACACCTTC.

This chain connects TRBV19 to TRBJ1-2; 7 bases match TRBD1. The V segment lost 4 bases and the J segment 5 bases; nucleotides outside the gene matches: 7. The CDR3 covers 14 residues. CDR1 is LNHDA, CDR2 SQIVND, per germline (reference sequence). Here the CDR3 DNA reads TGTGCCAGTAGTACACTAATGACAGGGTATGGCTACACCTTC. Its translation is CASSTLMTGYGYTF.

The chain employs TRBV6-5 and TRBJ1-6; 9 bases are shared with TRBD1. This CDR3 has 14 amino acids. Germline V CDR1 and CDR2: MNHEY, SVGAGI. Trimming took 5 bases from V and 10 from J; bases not matched to a gene: 6. The CDR3 protein is CASSRDRVVSPLHF. Here the CDR3 DNA reads TGTGCCAGCAGTAGGGACAGGGTCGTGTCACCCCTCCACTTT.

J is TRBJ2-3 and V is TRBV7-3; 9 bases align to TRBD1. Germline V gene lookup returns CDR1 SGHTA and CDR2 FQGTGA. J was trimmed by 2 bases and V by 1 base; bases with no gene match: 28. The CDR3 is 24 amino acids. In DNA form, the CDR3 reads TGTGCCAGCAGCTTAAGATGGACCGTCCCGGGACAGGGCGATCGAAGACGGATCACAGATACGCAGTATTTT. Amino acid sequence: CASSLRWTVPGQGDRRRITDTQYF. Full variable domain (outside the CDR3, taken from reference TRBV7-3 and TRBJ2-3): GAGVSQTPSNKVTEKGKYVELRCDPISGHTALYWYRQSLGQGPEFLIYFQGTGAADDSGLPNDRFFAVRPEGSVSTLKIQRTERGDSAVYLCASSLRWTVPGQGDRRRITDTQYFGPGTRLTVL.

The chain carries TRBV30 and TRBJ2-7, with unresolved D. Germline V CDR1 and CDR2: GTSNPN, SVGIG (reference sequence). V was trimmed by 5 bases and J by 2 bases, leaving 7 bases between them. There are 11 residues in the CDR3. The CDR3 spells CAWGTAYEQYF. The CDR3 DNA is TGTGCCTGGGGCACAGCCTACGAGCAGTACTTC.

This clone has a single count. V and J are TRBV11-2 and TRBJ1-1, with D possibly being TRBD1 (5 bases). The CDR3 has 14 residues. The germline V gene has CDR1 SGHAT and CDR2 FQNNGV. The V end was cut by 5 bases, the J end by 5 bases, with 15 bases between. CDR3 sequence: CASSQGPSWTEAFF. CDR3 nucleotides: TGTGCCAGCAGCCAGGGCCCGTCGTGGACTGAAGCTTTCTTT.

This chain connects TRBV5-8 to TRBJ2-7, with D perhaps matching TRBD1 (5 bases). With 6 bases removed from V and 6 bases from J, the gap between germline ends came to 19 bases. There are 14 residues in the CDR3. From germline, CDR1 is SGHTS and CDR2 YDEGEE. In nucleotides, the CDR3 is TGTGCCAGCAATTCGGGCTATGCTCAGGGCGAGCAGTACTTC. The encoded protein is CASNSGYAQGEQYF. Drawing the rest from reference TRBV5-8 and TRBJ2-7, the complete variable domain is EAGVTQSPTHLIKTRGQQATLRCSPISGHTSVYWYQQALGLGLQFLLWYDEGEERNRGNFPPRFSGRQFPNYSSELNVNALELEDSALYLCASNSGYAQGEQYFGPGTRLTVT.

V usage is TRBV2 and J usage is TRBJ1-1; a weak D match, TRBD1 (5 bases). Germline V gene data show CDR1 as SNHLY and CDR2 as FYNNEI. V was pared by 8 bases and J by 1 base, with 11 bases between. This CDR3 region has 13 residues. In DNA, the CDR3 is TGTGCCAGCCGCGGACACCCGAACACTGAAGCTTTCTTT. Translation gives CASRGHPNTEAFF.

The CDR3 is CASSVEGSGGYTDTQYF. CDR3 nucleotide sequence: TGTGCCAGCAGCGTAGAGGGTAGCGGGGGGTACACAGATACGCAGTATTTT. The J gene is TRBJ2-3, the V gene TRBV9; 10 bases map to TRBD2. The V segment lost 0 bases and the J segment 2 bases; nucleotides outside the gene matches: 6. The germline gives CDR1 SGDLS, CDR2 YYNGEE. The CDR3 spans 17 residues.

The sample holds one count of this clone. V usage is TRBV5-1 and J usage is TRBJ2-1, with 8 bases matching TRBD2. CDR3 length: 15 residues. J lost 1 base, V lost 2 bases, and 2 bases had no gene match. The germline gives CDR1 SGHRS, CDR2 YFSETQ. CDR3 DNA sequence: TGCGCCAGCAGCTTAATAGCGGGGTCCTACAATGAGCAGTTCTTC. It translates to CASSLIAGSYNEQFF.

The rearrangement links TRBV21-1 to TRBJ1-2. TRBV21-1 is shown as a pseudogene. The length of the CDR3 is 16 residues. DNA for the CDR3: TGTGCCAGCAGCAAAGAATGGCGGGGAGCGGGCTATGGCTACACCTTC. Translation gives CASSKEWRGAGYGYTF.

The chain is built from TRBV11-3 and TRBJ2-3; unclear D gene. The V end was cut by 2 bases, the J end by 2 bases, with 11 bases between. The CDR3 sequence is 15 residues long. Germline CDR1 and CDR2: SGHNT and YENEEA. CDR3 bases: TGTGCCAGCAGCTTATATTCGGTAATCACAGATACGCAGTATTTT. Translating it yields CASSLYSVITDTQYF.

Points on this clone: One end of the junction does not line up with germline, which may come from a read error. This chain connects TRBV7-2 to TRBJ1-1; the match to TRBD1 covers 9 bases. CDR3 length: 16 amino acids. Germline CDR1 SGHTA, CDR2 FQGNSA. The CDR3 is CAGSPKDRGQNTEAFF. The DNA for the CDR3 is TGTGCCGGCAGCCCAAAGGACAGGGGACAGAACACTGAAGCTTTCTTT.

V is TRBV30 and J is TRBJ1-1; TRBD1 agrees at 8 bases. CDR1 is GTSNPN, CDR2 SVGIG, per germline (reference sequence). The J segment lost 3 bases and the V segment lost 2 bases, leaving 8 bases of the junction unmatched. The CDR3 spans 15 residues. The CDR3 nucleotides are TGTGCCTGGAGTTTCGCAGGGGGCTCGGACACTGAAGCTTTCTTT. Encoded protein: CAWSFAGGSDTEAFF.

The V gene is TRBV11-2, the J gene TRBJ1-3; 7 nucleotides agree with TRBD1. CDR3 length: 14 residues. Germline V CDR1 and CDR2: SGHAT, FQNNGV. The ends lost 5 bases at V and 4 bases at J; junction bases unmatched: 5. CDR3 nucleotide sequence: TGTGCCAGCAGCCTGACAGGGACAGGAAACACCATATATTTT. Amino acids: CASSLTGTGNTIYF. Variable domain in full (rest from reference TRBV11-2 and TRBJ1-3): EAGVAQSPRYKIIEKRQSVAFWCNPISGHATLYWYQQILGQGPKLLIQFQNNGVVDDSQLPKDRFSAERLKGVDSTLKIQPAKLEDSAVYLCASSLTGTGNTIYFGEGSWLTVV.

V and J are TRBV9 and TRBJ1-1, with 7 bases that match TRBD1. The trim removed 4 bases at V and 1 base at J, leaving 7 bases unmatched. Germline CDR1 and CDR2: SGDLS and YYNGEE. The CDR3 consists of 15 residues. CDR3 region: CASSTRQGGNTEAFF. The CDR3, as DNA: TGTGCCAGCAGCACCCGACAGGGCGGGAACACTGAAGCTTTCTTT.